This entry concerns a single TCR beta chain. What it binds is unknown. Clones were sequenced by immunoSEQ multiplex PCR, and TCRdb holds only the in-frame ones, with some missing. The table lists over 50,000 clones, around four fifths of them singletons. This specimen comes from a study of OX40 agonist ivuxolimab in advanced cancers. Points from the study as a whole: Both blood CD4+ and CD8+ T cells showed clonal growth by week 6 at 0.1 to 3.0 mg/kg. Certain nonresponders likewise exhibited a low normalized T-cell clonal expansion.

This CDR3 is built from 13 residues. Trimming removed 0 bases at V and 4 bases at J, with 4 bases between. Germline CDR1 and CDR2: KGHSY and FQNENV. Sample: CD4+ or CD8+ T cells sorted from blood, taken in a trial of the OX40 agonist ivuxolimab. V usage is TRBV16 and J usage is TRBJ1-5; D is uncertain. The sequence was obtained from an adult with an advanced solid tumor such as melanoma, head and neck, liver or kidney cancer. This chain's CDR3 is CASSQSQNQPQHF. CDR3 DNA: TGTGCCAGCAGCCAATCCCAGAATCAGCCCCAGCATTTT.